This T cell receptor (beta chain) originates from a study of OX40 agonist ivuxolimab in advanced cancers. Using immunoSEQ multiplex PCR, the repertoire was profiled, and TCRdb retains in-frame clones only, with some absent. Here the sample spans tens of thousands of clones, 85% being singletons. Unmatched junction bases numbered 13, after V lost 2 bases and J lost 7 bases. From germline, CDR1 is MNHNS and CDR2 SASEGT. This CDR3 has 17 residues. This clonotype was sampled from an adult with an advanced solid tumor such as melanoma, head and neck, liver or kidney cancer. The sequencing here drew on CD4+ or CD8+ T cells sorted from blood, taken in a trial of the OX40 agonist ivuxolimab. This chain uses TRBV6-1 with TRBJ2-1; 8 bases fit TRBD2. The DNA of the CDR3 is TGTGCCAGCAGTGAATACACGGTGTCTAGCGGGCAAAATGAGCAGTTCTTC. It codes for CASSEYTVSSGQNEQFF.